This TCR beta chain came from a study of T cell responses to AZD1222 COVID-19 vaccine. There are 10 residues in the CDR3. V lost 5 bases and J lost 11, with 9 bases in between. CDR1 SGHTA and CDR2 FQGNSA come from the germline V gene. Measured with immunoSEQ multiplex PCR; TCRdb has only the in-frame clones, and not every one. The sample lists 170,000 or so clones; about nine tenths were seen once. V is TRBV7-2 and J is TRBJ1-1; no reliable D call. The origin of this receptor is an adult in good health. Source: peripheral blood, taken on day 0 of AZD1222 vaccination. The CDR3 loop reads CASSPQKAFF. The CDR3 region has the DNA TGTGCCAGCAGCCCCCAAAAGGCTTTCTTT.